This entry lists 18 T cell receptor beta chains sequenced from one sample in a study of shared clonotypes between healthy human individuals. TCRdb's table, derived via immunoSEQ multiplex PCR, lists solely in-frame clones and lacks some. The data show roughly 700,000 clones, around 72% seen once. Sequencing was performed on memory CD4+ T cells sorted from blood. The subset is: CD45RA-negative fraction. These receptors all come from a woman aged 25 to 45 in good health.

This clone was recorded only once. The chain couples TRBV19 to TRBJ2-2, with 9 bases that match TRBD2. This CDR3 is 17 amino acids long. CDR1 is LNHDA, CDR2 SQIVND, per germline (reference sequence). Trimming took 3 bases from V and 2 from J; bases not matched to a gene: 7. CDR3 loop: CASSIIRAGGNTGELFF. CDR3 nucleotide sequence: TGTGCCAGTAGTATTATTCGAGCGGGAGGCAACACCGGGGAGCTGTTTTTT.

This sequence joins TRBV28 and TRBJ1-1, with a tentative D call TRBD1 (5 bases). CDR3 length equals 14 residues. V lost 4 bases, J lost 4 bases, and 13 bases lay in between. The germline V gene has CDR1 MDHEN and CDR2 SYDVKM. The CDR3 DNA is TGTGCCAGCAGTTCGGCAGGGTTGGTCACTGAAGCTTTCTTT. This sequence encodes CASSSAGLVTEAFF.

The gene calls are TRBV4-1 and TRBJ1-4; the match to TRBD1 covers 7 bases. Trimming at V came to 5 bases and at J to 7 bases, leaving 16 bases not matched to a gene. Germline loops: CDR1 MGHRA, CDR2 YSYEKL. CDR3 length equals 17 residues. CDR3 residues: CASSKGATGAGGEKLFF. DNA of the CDR3: TGCGCCAGCAGCAAGGGGGCTACAGGGGCGGGTGGTGAAAAACTGTTTTTT.

This clone was seen a handful of times. This chain joins TRBV28 and TRBJ2-3; D unresolved. Trimming took off 2 bases at V and 9 bases at J, with 6 bases between the two ends. Per the germline V gene, CDR1 is MDHEN and CDR2 is SYDVKM. This CDR3 contains 11 residues. Here the CDR3 DNA reads TGTGCCAGCAGTTTAAAAGGCACGCAGTATTTT. Protein: CASSLKGTQYF.

The chain is built from TRBV5-4 and TRBJ2-7; the D gene is possibly TRBD2 (6 bases). Per the germline V gene, CDR1 is SGHNT and CDR2 is YYREEE (reference sequence). The CDR3 sequence is 14 residues long. The V gene lost 0 bases and the J gene lost 7 bases, with 14 bases spanning the gap. CDR3: CASSLDPGAGEQYF. The CDR3 nucleotides are TGTGCCAGCAGCTTGGACCCGGGAGCGGGTGAGCAGTACTTC.

The chain recombines TRBV5-1 with TRBJ1-2; no clear D. Trimming shortened V by 3 bases and J by 2 bases, and 11 bases separated the two germline ends. The CDR3 has 14 amino acids. CDR1 and CDR2 from the germline V gene are SGHRS and YFSETQ. The CDR3 bases are TGCGCCAGCAGCTCCCTCGAGGGCAACTATGGCTACACCTTC. Its translation: CASSSLEGNYGYTF. Together with reference TRBV5-1 and TRBJ1-2, the CDR3 gives the full variable domain: KAGVTQTPRYLIKTRGQQVTLSCSPISGHRSVSWYQQTPGQGLQFLFEYFSETQRNKGNFPGRFSGRQFSNSRSEMNVSTLELGDSALYLCASSSLEGNYGYTFGSGTRLTVV.

The rearrangement uses TRBV11-2 and TRBJ2-3; perhaps TRBD2 as D (5 bases). CDR3 length: 13 residues. Germline loops: CDR1 SGHAT, CDR2 FQNNGV. The V and J ends lost 5 bases and 6 bases respectively, with 12 bases between them. In DNA, the CDR3 is TGTGCCAGCAGCAAACCTAGCTCCGATACGCAGTATTTT. It translates to CASSKPSSDTQYF.

V is TRBV6-5 and J is TRBJ1-2; tentatively, D is TRBD1 (5 bases). The CDR3 runs to 13 residues. Trimming shortened V by 6 bases and J by 7 bases, and 15 bases separated the two germline ends. From germline, CDR1 is MNHEY and CDR2 SVGAGI. The CDR3 sequence is CASSPLGPRGYTF. In nucleotides, the CDR3 is TGTGCCAGCAGCCCTCTGGGACCCCGTGGCTACACCTTC.

This clone was detected a few times. The gene calls are TRBV5-1 and TRBJ2-1; 9 bases agree with TRBD2. The CDR3 covers 14 residues. Germline V gene data show CDR1 as SGHRS and CDR2 as YFSETQ. V gave up 5 bases and J gave up 3 bases; unmatched junction bases: 3. The DNA for the CDR3 is TGCGCCAGCAGACGACTAGCGGACTACAATGAGCAGTTCTTC. It encodes CASRRLADYNEQFF.

V usage is TRBV28 and J usage is TRBJ2-7; D call uncertain. CDR3 size: 14 residues. Germline lookup yields CDR1 MDHEN and CDR2 SYDVKM. Trimming cost V 1 base and J 3 bases, with 10 bases left between them. CDR3 amino acids: CASSLFLSFYEQYF. The CDR3, as DNA: TGTGCCAGCAGTTTATTTCTATCCTTCTACGAGCAGTACTTC.

This clone appeared once. The chain recombines TRBV5-1 with TRBJ2-7; 11 nucleotides align to TRBD2. Germline CDR1 reads SGHRS; CDR2 reads YFSETQ. This CDR3 is 17 amino acids long. J was trimmed by 3 bases and V by 2 bases; bases with no gene match: 10. The CDR3 DNA reads as TGCGCCAGCAGCTTAGAAACCGGGACTAGCGGCATCTACGAGCAGTACTTC. Protein: CASSLETGTSGIYEQYF.

The CDR3 bases are TGCGCCAGCAGTGATACCTACAATGAGCAGTTCTTC. This codes for CASSDTYNEQFF. The chain joins TRBV10-1 to TRBJ2-1; no reliable D call. Trimming stripped 3 bases from V and 2 bases from J, with 2 bases between. Germline CDR1 reads WNHNN; CDR2 reads SYGVQD (reference sequence). CDR3 length: 12 amino acids.

The chain links TRBV15 to TRBJ1-2; D call uncertain. The CDR3 runs to 15 residues. Trimming stripped 0 bases from V and 4 bases from J, with 12 bases between. Looked up from germline, CDR1 is LNHNV and CDR2 is YYDKDF (reference sequence). The CDR3 spells CATSRDQGSAYGYTF. CDR3 bases: TGTGCCACCAGCAGAGATCAAGGCAGCGCCTATGGCTACACCTTC.

This sequence joins TRBV2 and TRBJ1-1; D may be TRBD1 (5 bases). Germline CDR1 is SNHLY and CDR2 is FYNNEI. The ends were cut back, 5 bases at V and 2 bases at J, with 12 bases in the middle. The CDR3 totals 14 residues. Here the CDR3 DNA reads TGTGCCAGCAGTATACGGGGGACCAACACTGAAGCTTTCTTT. This sequence encodes CASSIRGTNTEAFF.

V is TRBV5-1 and J is TRBJ1-4, with D uncertain. Per germline, CDR1 SGHRS and CDR2 YFSETQ. V shed 4 bases and J shed 7 bases, with 17 bases lying between them. The CDR3 runs 15 residues. The CDR3, as DNA: TGCGCCAGCAGCCTCAGCCAGATTTCGTCTGAAAAACTGTTTTTT. Translated: CASSLSQISSEKLFF.

The rearrangement links TRBV6-5 to TRBJ2-3; the match to TRBD1 covers 7 bases. This CDR3 is built from 15 residues. In germline, CDR1 is MNHEY, CDR2 SVGAGI. V lost 6 bases and J lost 4; bases outside the gene matches: 10. CDR3 DNA sequence: TGTGCCAGCAGAAGACAGGGTGAGAGGGCAGATACGCAGTATTTT. This sequence encodes CASRRQGERADTQYF.

In nucleotides, the CDR3 is TGCAGCGTTGAGTGGCCAACTAGCACAGATACGCAGTATTTT. Protein sequence: CSVEWPTSTDTQYF. V is TRBV29-1 and J is TRBJ2-3; D ambiguous. Germline values: CDR1 SQVTM, CDR2 ANQGSEA. V dropped 3 bases and J dropped 0 bases, with 10 bases sitting between them. This CDR3 has 14 residues.

This clone was seen once. The chain has TRBV11-2 and TRBJ2-3, with 8 nucleotides matching TRBD2. Germline V gene lookup returns CDR1 SGHAT and CDR2 FQNNGV. The CDR3 runs to 15 residues. V shed 5 bases, J shed 5 bases, and the junction held 9 bases outside the gene matches. The CDR3: CASSPPSGSIDTQYF. CDR3 DNA sequence: TGTGCCAGCAGCCCCCCCAGCGGGAGTATAGATACGCAGTATTTT.